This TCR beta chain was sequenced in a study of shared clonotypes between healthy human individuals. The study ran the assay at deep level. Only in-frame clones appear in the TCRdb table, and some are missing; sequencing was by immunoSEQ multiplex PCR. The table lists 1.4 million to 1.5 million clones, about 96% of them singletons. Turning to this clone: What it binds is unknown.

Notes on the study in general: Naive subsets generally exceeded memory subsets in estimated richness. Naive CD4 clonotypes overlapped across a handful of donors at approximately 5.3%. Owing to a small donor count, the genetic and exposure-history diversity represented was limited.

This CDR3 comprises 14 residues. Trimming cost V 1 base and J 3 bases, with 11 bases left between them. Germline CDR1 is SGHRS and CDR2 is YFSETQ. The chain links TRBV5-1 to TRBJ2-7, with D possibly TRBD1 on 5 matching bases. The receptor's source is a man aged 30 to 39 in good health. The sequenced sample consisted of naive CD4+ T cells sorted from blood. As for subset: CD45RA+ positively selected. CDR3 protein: CASSLTGQVYEQYF. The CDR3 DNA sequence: TGCGCCAGCAGCTTGACAGGCCAAGTCTACGAGCAGTACTTC. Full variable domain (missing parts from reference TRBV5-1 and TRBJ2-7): KAGVTQTPRYLIKTRGQQVTLSCSPISGHRSVSWYQQTPGQGLQFLFEYFSETQRNKGNFPGRFSGRQFSNSRSEMNVSTLELGDSALYLCASSLTGQVYEQYFGPGTRLTVT.